The rows below give T cell receptor beta chains drawn from one sample of a study of OX40 agonist ivuxolimab in advanced cancers. Only in-frame clones appear in the TCRdb table, and some are missing; sequencing was by immunoSEQ multiplex PCR. The sample has roughly 19,000 clones, roughly 80% seen once. The sample was CD4+ or CD8+ T cells sorted from blood, taken in a trial of the OX40 agonist ivuxolimab. These receptors originate from an adult with an advanced solid tumor such as melanoma, head and neck, liver or kidney cancer. The CDR3 runs from the conserved cysteine through the conserved F or W. The size field is filled for only some rows; it gives once, few, many or a size class.

j_gene | abundance | v_gene | CDR3aa
TRBJ2-1 | . | TRBV5-4 | CTTGTSGPQGRGYNEQFF
TRBJ2-3 | few | TRBV6-4 | CASSDSLADTQYF
TRBJ2-1 | . | TRBV19 | CASSRQGNEQFF
TRBJ2-1 | . | TRBV27 | CASSLTGSYNEQFF
TRBJ1-5 | . | TRBV30 | CAWSVLGQPQHF
TRBJ2-2 | few | TRBV6-1 | CATWSRGTGELFF
TRBJ1-2 | . | TRBV19 | CASSNFHGYTF
TRBJ2-1 | . | TRBV6-6 | CASSYLPYNEQFF
TRBJ2-1 | . | TRBV11-2 | CASSPTRDRSYNEQFF
TRBJ1-4 | . | TRBV7-6 | CASSFRDGGREKLFF
TRBJ2-7 | . | TRBV19 | CASSTGMGQKFYEQYF
. | . | TRBV7-9 | CASRPTSGRTYEQYF
TRBJ1-4 | . | TRBV5-1 | CASSPGTGVNEKLFF
TRBJ2-5 | . | TRBV7-2 | CASSFGTGRRETQYF
TRBJ1-4 | . | TRBV7-9 | CASRSTGDEKLFF
TRBJ2-7 | . | TRBV27 | CASSFGLTQYEQYF
TRBJ2-7 | once | TRBV6-6 | CASSWGEGYEQYF
TRBJ1-6 | . | TRBV27 | CASSFTRGNSPLHF
TRBJ1-2 | . | TRBV4-1 | CASSQDRDRDGYTF
TRBJ2-7 | large | TRBV27 | CASYSSSYEQYF
TRBJ2-7 | . | TRBV7-9 | CASSFPGSAGEQYF
TRBJ2-1 | . | TRBV15 | CATSAGGQGLSSEQFF
TRBJ1-2 | . | TRBV28 | CASSLPTYGQPNYGYTF
TRBJ2-1 | . | TRBV5-1 | CASSTGTGPHEQFF
TRBJ2-7 | . | TRBV29-1 | CSALQGSYEQYF
TRBJ2-7 | . | TRBV5-1 | CASSFGSTGSYEQYF
TRBJ2-1 | . | TRBV30 | CAWSGVAGGVEQFF